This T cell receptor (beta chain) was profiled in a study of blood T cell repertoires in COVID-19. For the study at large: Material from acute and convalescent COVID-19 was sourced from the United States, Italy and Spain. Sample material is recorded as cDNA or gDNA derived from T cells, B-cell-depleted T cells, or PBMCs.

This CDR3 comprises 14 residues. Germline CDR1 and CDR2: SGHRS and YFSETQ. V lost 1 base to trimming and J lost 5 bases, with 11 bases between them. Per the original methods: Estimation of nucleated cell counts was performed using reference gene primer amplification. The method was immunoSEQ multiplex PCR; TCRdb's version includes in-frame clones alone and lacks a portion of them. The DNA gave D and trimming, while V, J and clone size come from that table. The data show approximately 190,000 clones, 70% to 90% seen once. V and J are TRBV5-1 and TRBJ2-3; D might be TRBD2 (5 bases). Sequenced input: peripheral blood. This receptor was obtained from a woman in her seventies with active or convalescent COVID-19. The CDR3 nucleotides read TGCGCCAGCAGCTTGTCGGGGTTCGAAGATACGCAGTATTTT. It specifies CASSLSGFEDTQYF.